The 9 T cell receptor beta chains reported below all come from one sample, sequenced in a study of T cell repertoires and HLA-DP antigens. These receptors' antigens are unknown. The table came from immunoSEQ multiplex PCR; TCRdb's copy has only in-frame clones and leaves some out. The table has about 73,000 clones, 80% seen once; the top ten hold around 1.5%. The sequencing input was CD4+ T cells from PBMCs. Receptors were obtained from a man aged 55-75 years in good health and CMV-seronegative.

This clone was found a few times. J is TRBJ1-6 and V is TRBV5-4; tentative D call: TRBD1 (5 bases). Germline V CDR1 and CDR2: SGHNT, YYREEE (reference sequence). V was clipped by 3 bases and J by 8 bases, with 15 bases between them. The CDR3 consists of 15 residues. CDR3 sequence: CASSSDNWGDSPLHF. CDR3 DNA: TGTGCCAGCAGCTCCGATAATTGGGGGGATTCACCCCTCCACTTT. Full variable domain (outside the CDR3, taken from reference TRBV5-4 and TRBJ1-6): ETGVTQSPTHLIKTRGQQVTLRCSSQSGHNTVSWYQQALGQGPQFIFQYYREEENGRGNFPPRFSGLQFPNYSSELNVNALELDDSALYLCASSSDNWGDSPLHFGNGTRLTVT.

This chain uses TRBV18 with TRBJ2-6, with D perhaps given as TRBD1 or TRBD2 (6 bases each). The CDR3 spans 18 residues. V lost 4 bases to trimming and J lost 0 bases, with 16 bases between them. Looked up from germline, CDR1 is KGHSH and CDR2 is LQKENI. CDR3 region: CASSQLRGASSGANVLTF. The DNA for the CDR3 is TGTGCCAGCTCACAACTTAGGGGGGCTAGCTCTGGGGCCAACGTCCTGACTTTC.

Only a few counts were recorded for this clone. This CDR3 is also generated by other DNA sequences in the sample. The chain combines TRBV2 with TRBJ2-5; TRBD2 agrees at 7 bases. V was pared by 7 bases and J by 5 bases, with 10 bases of the junction left unmatched. Per germline, CDR1 SNHLY and CDR2 FYNNEI. The CDR3 spans 14 residues. CDR3 sequence: CASNTGRGRETQYF. As DNA, the CDR3 is TGTGCCAGCAATACGGGGAGGGGAAGGGAGACCCAGTACTTC.

CDR3 in amino acids: CASSLTRTGVGAFF. CDR3 sequence (DNA): TGTGCCAGCAGCCTCACCCGGACAGGGGTAGGGGCTTTCTTT. The chain combines TRBV7-2 with TRBJ1-1, with 9 positions matching TRBD1. In germline, CDR1 is SGHTA, CDR2 FQGNSA. V dropped 5 bases and J dropped 11; count of bases not matched to a gene: 12. CDR3 size: 14 residues.

The chain uses TRBV2 and TRBJ2-1; TRBD2 aligns across 7 bases. V shed 8 bases and J 0 bases; nucleotides not matched to a gene: 4. Looked up from germline, CDR1 is SNHLY and CDR2 is FYNNEI. CDR3 length: 14 residues. CDR3 in DNA: TGTGCCAGCCTCGGCGGGAGCTCCTACAATGAGCAGTTCTTC. It yields the protein CASLGGSSYNEQFF.

This sequence joins TRBV21-1 and TRBJ2-2; the DNA was not used to check the table's D call, TRBD2. TRBV21-1 is a known pseudogene. The CDR3 has 16 residues. CDR3 in amino acids: CASSKDWREGDGELFF. CDR3 sequence (DNA): TGTGCCAGCAGCAAAGATTGGCGGGAGGGCGACGGGGAGCTGTTTTTT.

This rearrangement joins TRBV21-1 to TRBJ1-2; the table's D call, TRBD1, has no DNA check behind it. TRBV21-1 is annotated as a pseudogene. The CDR3 length is 17 residues. CDR3 bases: TGTGCCAGCAGCAACCCGCGAGAAGACACTCAACCCGATGGCTACACCTTC. Translation gives CASSNPREDTQPDGYTF.

The V call is TRBV27, the J call TRBJ1-6; the match to TRBD1 covers 10 bases. Trimming took 5 bases from V and 2 from J; bases not matched to a gene: 12. Per the germline V gene, CDR1 is MNHEY and CDR2 is SMNVEV (reference sequence). The CDR3 spans 19 residues. For the CDR3, the DNA is TGTGCCAGCAGTCTACTTCCCGGTGGACAGGGGGCCTATAATTCACCCCTCCACTTT. Translation: CASSLLPGGQGAYNSPLHF.

The chain is built from TRBV18 and TRBJ1-2, with D perhaps TRBD1 (5 bases). Germline CDR1 KGHSH, CDR2 LQKENI. This CDR3 region has 15 residues. The V end lost 3 bases, the J end lost 7 bases, and 18 bases lay between the germline ends. The CDR3 region is CASSPGASAGGGYTF. The CDR3, as DNA: TGTGCCAGCTCACCCGGGGCCTCCGCAGGCGGTGGCTACACCTTC.